This T cell receptor beta chain was sequenced for a study of blood T cell repertoires in COVID-19. Study as a whole: COVID-19 samples collected from the United States, Italy and Spain covered acute and convalescent phases. T cells, B-cell-depleted T cells, or PBMCs supplied cDNA or gDNA.

The CDR3 is made up of 14 amino acids. The germline gives CDR1 SGHRS, CDR2 YFSETQ. Between the trimmed V and J ends, which lost 4 bases and 7 bases, there was a span of 17 bases. Source study methods: Researchers report that nucleated cell counts were estimated from reference gene primer amplification. TCRdb's table, derived via immunoSEQ multiplex PCR, lists solely in-frame clones and lacks some. From that table come the V and J calls and clone size; the DNA was used to work out D and trimming. The data show fewer than 350,000 clones, with 86% seen just once and approximately 2% held by the top ten.

The source of this sequence is a woman between 25 and 40 years old who had recovered from COVID-19. The sequencing sample was made of peripheral blood. V gene TRBV5-1 combines with J gene TRBJ1-1, with a possible D match to TRBD1 (6 bases). The CDR3 loop reads CASSLTWDKIEAFF. The CDR3, as DNA: TGCGCCAGCAGCCTAACTTGGGACAAAATTGAAGCTTTCTTT.